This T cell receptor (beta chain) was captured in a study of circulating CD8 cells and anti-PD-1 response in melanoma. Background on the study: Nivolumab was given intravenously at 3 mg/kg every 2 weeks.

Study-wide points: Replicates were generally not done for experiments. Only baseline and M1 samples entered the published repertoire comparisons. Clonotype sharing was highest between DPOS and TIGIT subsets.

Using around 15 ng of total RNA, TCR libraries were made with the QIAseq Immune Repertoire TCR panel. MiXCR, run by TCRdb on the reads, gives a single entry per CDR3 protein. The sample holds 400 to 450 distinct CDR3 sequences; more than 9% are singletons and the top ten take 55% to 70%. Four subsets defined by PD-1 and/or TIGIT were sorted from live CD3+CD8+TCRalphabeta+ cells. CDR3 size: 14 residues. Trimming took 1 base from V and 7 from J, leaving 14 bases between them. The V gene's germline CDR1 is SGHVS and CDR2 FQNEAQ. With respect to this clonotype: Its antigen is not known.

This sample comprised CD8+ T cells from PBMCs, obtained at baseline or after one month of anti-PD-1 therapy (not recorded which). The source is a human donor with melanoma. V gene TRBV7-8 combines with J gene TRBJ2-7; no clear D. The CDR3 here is CASSLVAGIKEQYF. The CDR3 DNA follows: TGTGCCAGCAGCTTAGTGGCAGGTATTAAGGAGCAGTACTTC.